Here is one TCR beta chain with its context. Its antigen remains unidentified. Donors consisted of healthy bone marrow donors. This entry comes from a study of cytomegalovirus exposure and HLA in healthy donors. PCR involved 60 Vbeta and 13 Jbeta primers. Repertoires were generated with immunoSEQ multiplex PCR, while TCRdb's copy carries only in-frame clones and drops some. This table holds a few hundred thousand clones, around 80% found once. Notes on the study in general: In a later analysis, DRB1 alleles had the most associated TCRs; HLA-C alleles the fewest. Sequencing likely caused a cluster of highly shared sequence variants.

This receptor was taken from a man younger than 45 in good health and CMV-seronegative. The sample comprised PBMCs.

The CDR3 sequence is CASSPIRTGTPYGYTF. Written as DNA, the CDR3 is TGTGCCAGCTCCCCAATTCGCACAGGGACCCCCTATGGCTACACCTTC. The V call is TRBV18, the J call TRBJ1-2; a weak D match, TRBD1 (6 bases). The CDR3 has 16 residues. Germline V gives CDR1 KGHSH, CDR2 LQKENI. Deletions cut 6 bases from V and 4 bases from J, with 21 bases between.